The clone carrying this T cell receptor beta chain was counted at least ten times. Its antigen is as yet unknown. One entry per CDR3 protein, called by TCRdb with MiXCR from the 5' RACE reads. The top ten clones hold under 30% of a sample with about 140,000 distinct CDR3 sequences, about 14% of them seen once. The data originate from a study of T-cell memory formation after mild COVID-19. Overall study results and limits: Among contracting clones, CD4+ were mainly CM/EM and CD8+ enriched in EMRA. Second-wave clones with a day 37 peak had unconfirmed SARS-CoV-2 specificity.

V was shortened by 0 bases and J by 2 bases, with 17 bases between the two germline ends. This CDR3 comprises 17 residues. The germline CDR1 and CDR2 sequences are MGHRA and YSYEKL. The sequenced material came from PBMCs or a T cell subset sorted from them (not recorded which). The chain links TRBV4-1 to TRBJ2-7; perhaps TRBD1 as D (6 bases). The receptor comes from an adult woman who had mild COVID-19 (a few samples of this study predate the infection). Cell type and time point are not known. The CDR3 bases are TGCGCCAGCAGCCAAGAATCCCAGGGGAATCGGGCCTACGAGCAGTACTTC. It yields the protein CASSQESQGNRAYEQYF.